The sequence of this T cell receptor (beta chain) was determined in a study of blood T cell repertoires in COVID-19. Background on the study: Samples representing acute and convalescent COVID-19 were sourced from the United States, Italy and Spain. The cDNA or gDNA used as material had been derived from T cells, B-cell-depleted T cells, or PBMCs.

In the authors' methods: Reference gene primer amplification yielded estimated nucleated cell counts. Using immunoSEQ multiplex PCR, the repertoire was profiled, and TCRdb retains in-frame clones only, with some absent. V, J and clone size reflect that table, while D and trimming were determined from the DNA. The data show some 90,000 clones, 85% to 95% seen once. In this sample, this clone turned up a few times. Trimming took off 4 bases at V and 8 bases at J, with 12 bases between the two ends. The CDR3 loop spans 12 amino acids. Germline lookup yields CDR1 SGHRS and CDR2 YFSETQ. This chain uses TRBV5-1 with TRBJ1-2; D may be TRBD1 (5 bases). The TCR was taken from a woman between 50 and 59 years old in a cohort sampled during active COVID-19. The source material was peripheral blood. The CDR3 DNA sequence: TGCGCCAGCAGCCCCCGCCAGGGCGGCTACACCTTC. Its translation: CASSPRQGGYTF.